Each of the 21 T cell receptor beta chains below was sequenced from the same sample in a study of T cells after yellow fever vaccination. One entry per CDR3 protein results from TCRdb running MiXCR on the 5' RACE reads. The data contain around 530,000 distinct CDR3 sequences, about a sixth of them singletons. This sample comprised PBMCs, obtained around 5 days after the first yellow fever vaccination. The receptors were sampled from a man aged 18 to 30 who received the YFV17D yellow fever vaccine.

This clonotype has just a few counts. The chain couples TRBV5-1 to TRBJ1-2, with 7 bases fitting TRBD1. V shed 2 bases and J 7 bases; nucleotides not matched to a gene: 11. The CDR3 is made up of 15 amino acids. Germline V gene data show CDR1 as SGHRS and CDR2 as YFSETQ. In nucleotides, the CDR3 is TGCGCCAGCAGCTTAAACACAGGGGATCTTTCTGGCTACACCTTC. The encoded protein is CASSLNTGDLSGYTF.

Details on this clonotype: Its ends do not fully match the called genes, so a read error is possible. This chain's CDR3 is CAGSLGASGVETQYF. The CDR3 bases are TGTGCCGGCAGCTTAGGCGCTAGCGGGGTAGAGACCCAGTACTTC. The rearrangement uses TRBV11-1 and TRBJ2-5, with 9 bases matching TRBD2. This CDR3 is 15 amino acids long. Germline V lookup: CDR1 SGHAT, CDR2 FQDESV (reference sequence).

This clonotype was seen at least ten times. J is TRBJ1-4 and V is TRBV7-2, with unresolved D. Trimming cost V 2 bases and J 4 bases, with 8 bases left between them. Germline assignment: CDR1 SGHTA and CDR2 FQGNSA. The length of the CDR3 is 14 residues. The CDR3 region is CASSLSRNNEKLFF. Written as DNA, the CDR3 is TGTGCCAGCAGCTTAAGCAGAAATAATGAAAAACTGTTTTTT.

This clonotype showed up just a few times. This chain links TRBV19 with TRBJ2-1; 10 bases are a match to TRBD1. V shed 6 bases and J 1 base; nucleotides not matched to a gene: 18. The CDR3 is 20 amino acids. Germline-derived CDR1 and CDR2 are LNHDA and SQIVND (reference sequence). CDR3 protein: CASSRRGQGIWDWSYNEQFF. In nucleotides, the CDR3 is TGTGCCAGTAGCCGCCGGGGACAGGGGATATGGGACTGGTCCTACAATGAGCAGTTCTTC.

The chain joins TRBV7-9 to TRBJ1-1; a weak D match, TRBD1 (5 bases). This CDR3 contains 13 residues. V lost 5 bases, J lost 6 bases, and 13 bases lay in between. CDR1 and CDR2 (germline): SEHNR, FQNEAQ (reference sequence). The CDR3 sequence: CASSIDSRSEAFF. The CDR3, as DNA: TGTGCCAGCAGCATTGACAGTAGGTCTGAAGCTTTCTTT.

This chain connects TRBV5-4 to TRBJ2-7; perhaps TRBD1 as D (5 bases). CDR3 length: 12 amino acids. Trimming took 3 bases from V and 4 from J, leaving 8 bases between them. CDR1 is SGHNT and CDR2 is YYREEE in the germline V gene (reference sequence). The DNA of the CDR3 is TGTGCCAGCAGCTCCGACAGATACGAGCAGTACGTC. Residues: CASSSDRYEQYV.

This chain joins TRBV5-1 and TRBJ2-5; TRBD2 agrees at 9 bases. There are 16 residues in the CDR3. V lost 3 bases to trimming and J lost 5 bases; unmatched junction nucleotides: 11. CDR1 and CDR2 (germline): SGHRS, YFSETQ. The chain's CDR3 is CASSSTPAGGDETQYF. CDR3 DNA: TGCGCCAGCAGCTCTACACCCGCGGGGGGGGATGAGACCCAGTACTTC. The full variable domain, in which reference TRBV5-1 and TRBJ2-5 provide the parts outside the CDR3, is KAGVTQTPRYLIKTRGQQVTLSCSPISGHRSVSWYQQTPGQGLQFLFEYFSETQRNKGNFPGRFSGRQFSNSRSEMNVSTLELGDSALYLCASSSTPAGGDETQYFGPGTRLLVL.

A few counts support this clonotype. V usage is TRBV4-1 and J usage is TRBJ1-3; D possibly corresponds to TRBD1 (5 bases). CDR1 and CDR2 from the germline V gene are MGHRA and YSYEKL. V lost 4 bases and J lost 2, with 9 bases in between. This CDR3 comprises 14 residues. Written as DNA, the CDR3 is TGCGCCAGCAGCCGGGGCTCAGCTGGAAACACCATATATTTT. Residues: CASSRGSAGNTIYF.

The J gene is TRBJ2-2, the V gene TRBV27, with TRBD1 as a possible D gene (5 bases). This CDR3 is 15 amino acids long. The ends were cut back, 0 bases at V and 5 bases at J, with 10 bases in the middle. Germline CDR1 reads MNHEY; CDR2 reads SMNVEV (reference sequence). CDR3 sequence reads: CASSLSGVRTGELFF. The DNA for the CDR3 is TGTGCCAGCAGTTTATCAGGGGTGCGGACCGGGGAGCTGTTTTTT.

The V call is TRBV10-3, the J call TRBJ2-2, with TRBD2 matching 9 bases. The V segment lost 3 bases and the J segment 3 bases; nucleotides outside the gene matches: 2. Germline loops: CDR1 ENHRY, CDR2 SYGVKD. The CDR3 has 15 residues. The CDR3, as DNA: TGTGCCATCAGTGAAATAGCGGGGGACACCGGGGAGCTGTTTTTT. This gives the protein CAISEIAGDTGELFF.

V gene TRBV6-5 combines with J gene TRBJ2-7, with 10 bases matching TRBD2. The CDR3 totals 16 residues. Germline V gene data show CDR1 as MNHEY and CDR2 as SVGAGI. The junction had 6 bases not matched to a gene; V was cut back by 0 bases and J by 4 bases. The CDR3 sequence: CASSYSWASGGYEQYF. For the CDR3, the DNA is TGTGCCAGCAGTTACTCGTGGGCTAGCGGGGGTTACGAGCAGTACTTC.

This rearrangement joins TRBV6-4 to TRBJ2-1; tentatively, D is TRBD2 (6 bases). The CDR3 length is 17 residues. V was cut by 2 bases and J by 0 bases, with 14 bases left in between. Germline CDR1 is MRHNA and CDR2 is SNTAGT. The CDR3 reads CASSDRQLASSYNEQFF. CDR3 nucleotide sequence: TGTGCCAGCAGTGACAGACAGCTAGCGTCCTCCTACAATGAGCAGTTCTTC.

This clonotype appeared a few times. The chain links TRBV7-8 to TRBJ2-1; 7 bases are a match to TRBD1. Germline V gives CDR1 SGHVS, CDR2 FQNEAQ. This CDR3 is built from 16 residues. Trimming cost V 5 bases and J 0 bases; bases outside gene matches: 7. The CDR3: CASSVDGTASYNEQFF. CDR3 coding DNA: TGTGCCAGCAGCGTCGATGGGACAGCCTCCTACAATGAGCAGTTCTTC.

In nucleotides, the CDR3 is TGCGCCAGCAGAACCGGGACGGCCACAGATACGCAGTATTTT. This translates into CASRTGTATDTQYF. The genes are TRBV5-1 and TRBJ2-3; D tentatively fits TRBD1 or TRBD2 (5 bases each). This CDR3 is 14 amino acids long. The V end was cut by 5 bases, the J end by 2 bases, with 12 bases between. The germline V gene has CDR1 SGHRS and CDR2 YFSETQ.

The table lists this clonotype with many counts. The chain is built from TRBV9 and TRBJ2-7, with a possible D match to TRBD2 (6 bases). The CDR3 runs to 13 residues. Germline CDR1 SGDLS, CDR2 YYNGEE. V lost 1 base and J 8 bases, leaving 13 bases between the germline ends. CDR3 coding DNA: TGTGCCAGCAGCGTAAAGGATGGGGGGAAGCAGTACTTC. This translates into CASSVKDGGKQYF.

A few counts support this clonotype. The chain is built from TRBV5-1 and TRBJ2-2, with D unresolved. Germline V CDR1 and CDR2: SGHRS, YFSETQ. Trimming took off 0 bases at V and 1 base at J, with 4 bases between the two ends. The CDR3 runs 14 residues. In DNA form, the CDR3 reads TGCGCCAGCAGCTTGGACCAGAACACCGGGGAGCTGTTTTTT. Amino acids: CASSLDQNTGELFF.

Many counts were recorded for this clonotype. In nucleotides, the CDR3 is TGCGCCAGCAGCGGGGGGACACTTCAAAACATTCAGTACTTC. The encoded protein is CASSGGTLQNIQYF. The chain is built from TRBV5-1 and TRBJ2-4; tentatively, D is TRBD1 or TRBD2 (6 bases each). CDR3 length equals 14 residues. CDR1 is SGHRS, CDR2 YFSETQ, per germline. V was pared by 4 bases and J by 5 bases, with 13 bases between.

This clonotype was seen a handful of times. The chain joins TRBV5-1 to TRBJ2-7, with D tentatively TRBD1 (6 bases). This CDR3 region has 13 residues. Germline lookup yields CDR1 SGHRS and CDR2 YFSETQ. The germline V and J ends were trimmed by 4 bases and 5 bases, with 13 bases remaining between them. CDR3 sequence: CASSRTGTDEQYF. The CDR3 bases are TGCGCCAGCAGCCGAACAGGGACGGACGAGCAGTACTTC. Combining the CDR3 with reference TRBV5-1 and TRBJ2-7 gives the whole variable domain KAGVTQTPRYLIKTRGQQVTLSCSPISGHRSVSWYQQTPGQGLQFLFEYFSETQRNKGNFPGRFSGRQFSNSRSEMNVSTLELGDSALYLCASSRTGTDEQYFGPGTRLTVT.

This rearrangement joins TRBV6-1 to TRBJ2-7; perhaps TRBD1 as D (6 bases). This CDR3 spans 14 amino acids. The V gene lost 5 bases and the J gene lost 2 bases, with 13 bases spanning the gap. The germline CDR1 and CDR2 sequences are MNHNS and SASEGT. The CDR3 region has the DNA TGTGCCAGCAGTCCCGACGGACAGACCTACGAGCAGTACTTC. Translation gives CASSPDGQTYEQYF.

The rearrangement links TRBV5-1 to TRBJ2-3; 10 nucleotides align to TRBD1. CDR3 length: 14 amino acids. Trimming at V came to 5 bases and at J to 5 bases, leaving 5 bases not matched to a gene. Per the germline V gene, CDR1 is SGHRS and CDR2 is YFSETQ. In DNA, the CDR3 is TGCGCCAGCAGGGACAGGGGGAAGGTAGATACGCAGTATTTT. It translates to CASRDRGKVDTQYF.

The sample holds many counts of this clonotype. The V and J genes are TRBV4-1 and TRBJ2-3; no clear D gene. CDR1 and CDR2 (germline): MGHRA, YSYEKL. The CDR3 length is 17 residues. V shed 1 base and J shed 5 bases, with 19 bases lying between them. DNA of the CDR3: TGCGCCAGCAGCCAAGTGGGAAGAACCGAAGGTGGAGATACGCAGTATTTT. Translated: CASSQVGRTEGGDTQYF.